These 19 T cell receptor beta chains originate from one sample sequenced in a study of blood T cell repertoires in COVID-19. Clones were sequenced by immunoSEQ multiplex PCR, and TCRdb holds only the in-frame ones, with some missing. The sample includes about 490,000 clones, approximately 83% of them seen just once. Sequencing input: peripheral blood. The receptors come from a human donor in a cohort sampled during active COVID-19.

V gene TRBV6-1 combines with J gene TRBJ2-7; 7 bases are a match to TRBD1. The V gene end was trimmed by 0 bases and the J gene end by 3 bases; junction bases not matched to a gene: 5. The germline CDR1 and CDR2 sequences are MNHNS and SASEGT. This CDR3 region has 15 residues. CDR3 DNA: TGTGCCAGCAGTGAAGCTCTCGACAGGGACTACGAGCAGTACTTC. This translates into CASSEALDRDYEQYF.

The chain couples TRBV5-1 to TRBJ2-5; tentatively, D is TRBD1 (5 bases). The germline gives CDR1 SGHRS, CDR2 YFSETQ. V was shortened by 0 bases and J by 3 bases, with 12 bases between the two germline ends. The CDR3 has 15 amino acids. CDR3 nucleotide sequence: TGCGCCAGCAGCTTGGGTGGGGCAGGGAAAGAGACCCAGTACTTC. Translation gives CASSLGGAGKETQYF. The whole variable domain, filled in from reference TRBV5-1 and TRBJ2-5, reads KAGVTQTPRYLIKTRGQQVTLSCSPISGHRSVSWYQQTPGQGLQFLFEYFSETQRNKGNFPGRFSGRQFSNSRSEMNVSTLELGDSALYLCASSLGGAGKETQYFGPGTRLLVL.

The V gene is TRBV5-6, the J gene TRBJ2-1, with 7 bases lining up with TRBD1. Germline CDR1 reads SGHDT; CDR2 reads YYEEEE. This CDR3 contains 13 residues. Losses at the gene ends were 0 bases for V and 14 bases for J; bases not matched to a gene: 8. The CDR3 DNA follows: TGTGCCAGCAGCTTGGGGCCCGGACAGGCTAAGTTCTTC. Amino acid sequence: CASSLGPGQAKFF.

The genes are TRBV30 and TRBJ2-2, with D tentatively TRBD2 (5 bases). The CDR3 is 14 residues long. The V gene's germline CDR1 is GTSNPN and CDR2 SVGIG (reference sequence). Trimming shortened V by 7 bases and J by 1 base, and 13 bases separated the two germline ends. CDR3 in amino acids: CAFGKSRNTGELFF. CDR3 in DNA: TGTGCCTTCGGGAAGTCGAGGAACACCGGGGAGCTGTTTTTT.

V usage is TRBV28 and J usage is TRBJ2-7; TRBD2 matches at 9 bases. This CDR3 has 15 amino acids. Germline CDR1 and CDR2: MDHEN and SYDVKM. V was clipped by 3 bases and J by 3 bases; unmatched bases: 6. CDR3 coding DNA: TGTGCCAGCAGTTTGAGTAGCGGGGGATTCTACGAGCAGTACTTC. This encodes CASSLSSGGFYEQYF.

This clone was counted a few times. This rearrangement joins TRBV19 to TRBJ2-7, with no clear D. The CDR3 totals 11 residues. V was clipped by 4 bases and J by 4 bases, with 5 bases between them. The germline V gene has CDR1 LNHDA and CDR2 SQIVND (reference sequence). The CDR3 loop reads CASSTEYEQYF. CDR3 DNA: TGTGCCAGTAGTACCGAGTACGAGCAGTACTTC.

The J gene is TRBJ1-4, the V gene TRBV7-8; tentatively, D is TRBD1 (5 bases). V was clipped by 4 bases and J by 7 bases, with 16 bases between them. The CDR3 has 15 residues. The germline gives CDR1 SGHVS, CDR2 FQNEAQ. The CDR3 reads CASSSTLPGVEKLFF. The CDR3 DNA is TGTGCCAGCAGCTCGACGCTACCGGGGGTTGAAAAACTGTTTTTT.

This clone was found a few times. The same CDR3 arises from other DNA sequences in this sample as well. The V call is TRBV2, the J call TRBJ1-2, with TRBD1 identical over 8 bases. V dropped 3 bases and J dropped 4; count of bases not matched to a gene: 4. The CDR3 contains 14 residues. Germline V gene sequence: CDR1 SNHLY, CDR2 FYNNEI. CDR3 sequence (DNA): TGTGCCAGCAGTGACGGACAGGGAGTCTATGGCTACACCTTC. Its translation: CASSDGQGVYGYTF.

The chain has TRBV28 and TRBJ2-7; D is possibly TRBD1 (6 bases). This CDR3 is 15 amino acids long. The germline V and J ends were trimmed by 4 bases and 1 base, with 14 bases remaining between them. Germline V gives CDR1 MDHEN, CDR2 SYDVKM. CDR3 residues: CASSSPTGYSYEQYF. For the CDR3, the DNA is TGTGCCAGCAGTTCCCCTACAGGGTATTCCTACGAGCAGTACTTC. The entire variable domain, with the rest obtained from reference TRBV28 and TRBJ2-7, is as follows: DVKVTQSSRYLVKRTGEKVFLECVQDMDHENMFWYRQDPGLGLRLIYFSYDVKMKEKGDIPEGYSVSREKKERFSLILESASTNQTSMYLCASSSPTGYSYEQYFGPGTRLTVT.

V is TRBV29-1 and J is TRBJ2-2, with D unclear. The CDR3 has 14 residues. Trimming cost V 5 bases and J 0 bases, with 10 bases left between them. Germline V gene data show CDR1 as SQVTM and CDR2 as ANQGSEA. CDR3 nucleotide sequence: TGCAGCGTTTTTGCACAGACGAACACCGGGGAGCTGTTTTTT. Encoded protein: CSVFAQTNTGELFF.

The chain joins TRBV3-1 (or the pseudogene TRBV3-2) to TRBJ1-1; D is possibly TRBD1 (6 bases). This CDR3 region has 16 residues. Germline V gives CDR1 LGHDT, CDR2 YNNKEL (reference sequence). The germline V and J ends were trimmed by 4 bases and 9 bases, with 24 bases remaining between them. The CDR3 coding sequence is TGTGCCAGCAGCCCGAAGTCTTCAGGGGTCCGGCGGAAAGCTTTCTTT. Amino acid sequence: CASSPKSSGVRRKAFF.

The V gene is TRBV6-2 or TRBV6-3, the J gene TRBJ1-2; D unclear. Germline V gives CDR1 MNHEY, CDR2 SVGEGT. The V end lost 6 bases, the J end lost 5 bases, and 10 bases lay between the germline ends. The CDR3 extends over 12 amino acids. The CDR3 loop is CASSLRGYGYTF. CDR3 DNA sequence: TGTGCCAGCAGCCTCCGAGGGTATGGCTACACCTTC.

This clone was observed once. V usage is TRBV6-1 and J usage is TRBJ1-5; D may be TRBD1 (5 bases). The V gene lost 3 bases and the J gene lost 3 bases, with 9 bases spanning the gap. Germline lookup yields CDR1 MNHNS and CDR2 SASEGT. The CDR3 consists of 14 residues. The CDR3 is CASSEGRLNQPQHF. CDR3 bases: TGTGCCAGCAGTGAGGGGCGGCTCAATCAGCCCCAGCATTTT.

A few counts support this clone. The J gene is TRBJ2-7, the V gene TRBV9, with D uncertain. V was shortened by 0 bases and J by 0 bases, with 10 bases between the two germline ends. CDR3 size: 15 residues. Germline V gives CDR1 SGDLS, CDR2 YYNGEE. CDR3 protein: CASSVAPADSYEQYF. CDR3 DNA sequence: TGTGCCAGCAGCGTAGCCCCTGCGGACTCCTACGAGCAGTACTTC. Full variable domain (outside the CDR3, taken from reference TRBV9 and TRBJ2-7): DSGVTQTPKHLITATGQRVTLRCSPRSGDLSVYWYQQSLDQGLQFLIQYYNGEERAKGNILERFSAQQFPDLHSELNLSSLELGDSALYFCASSVAPADSYEQYFGPGTRLTVT.

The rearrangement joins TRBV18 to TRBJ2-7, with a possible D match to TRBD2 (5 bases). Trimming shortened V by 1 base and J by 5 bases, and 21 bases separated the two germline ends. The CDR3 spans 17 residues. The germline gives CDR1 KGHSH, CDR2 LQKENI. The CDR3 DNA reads TGTGCCAGCTCACCACGGGCAGCTCGAGGGAATGGCGACGAGCAGTACTTC. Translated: CASSPRAARGNGDEQYF.

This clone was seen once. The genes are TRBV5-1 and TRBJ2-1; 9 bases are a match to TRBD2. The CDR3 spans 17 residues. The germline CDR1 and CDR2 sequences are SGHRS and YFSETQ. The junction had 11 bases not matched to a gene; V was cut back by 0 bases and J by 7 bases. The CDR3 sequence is CASSLAVLAGVGNEQFF. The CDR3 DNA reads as TGCGCCAGCAGCTTGGCCGTTTTAGCGGGAGTCGGAAATGAGCAGTTCTTC.

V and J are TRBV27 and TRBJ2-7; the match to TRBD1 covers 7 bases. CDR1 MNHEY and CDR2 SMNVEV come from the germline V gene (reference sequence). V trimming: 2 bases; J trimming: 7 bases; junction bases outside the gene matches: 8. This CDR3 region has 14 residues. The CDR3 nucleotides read TGTGCCAGCAGTTTAAGTAACAGGGGCTATGAGCAGTACTTC. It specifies CASSLSNRGYEQYF.

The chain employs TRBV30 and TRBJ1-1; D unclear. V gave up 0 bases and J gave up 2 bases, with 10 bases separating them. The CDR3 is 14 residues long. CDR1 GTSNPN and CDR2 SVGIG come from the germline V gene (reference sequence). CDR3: CAWSVTTTNTEAFF. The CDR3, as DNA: TGTGCCTGGAGTGTAACTACTACAAACACTGAAGCTTTCTTT.

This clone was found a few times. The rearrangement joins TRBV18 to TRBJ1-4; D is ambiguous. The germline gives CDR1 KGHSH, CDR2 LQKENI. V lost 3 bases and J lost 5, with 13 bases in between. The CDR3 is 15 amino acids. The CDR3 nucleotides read TGTGCCAGCTCACCCGGGGAGGGTGTAAATGAAAAACTGTTTTTT. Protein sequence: CASSPGEGVNEKLFF.